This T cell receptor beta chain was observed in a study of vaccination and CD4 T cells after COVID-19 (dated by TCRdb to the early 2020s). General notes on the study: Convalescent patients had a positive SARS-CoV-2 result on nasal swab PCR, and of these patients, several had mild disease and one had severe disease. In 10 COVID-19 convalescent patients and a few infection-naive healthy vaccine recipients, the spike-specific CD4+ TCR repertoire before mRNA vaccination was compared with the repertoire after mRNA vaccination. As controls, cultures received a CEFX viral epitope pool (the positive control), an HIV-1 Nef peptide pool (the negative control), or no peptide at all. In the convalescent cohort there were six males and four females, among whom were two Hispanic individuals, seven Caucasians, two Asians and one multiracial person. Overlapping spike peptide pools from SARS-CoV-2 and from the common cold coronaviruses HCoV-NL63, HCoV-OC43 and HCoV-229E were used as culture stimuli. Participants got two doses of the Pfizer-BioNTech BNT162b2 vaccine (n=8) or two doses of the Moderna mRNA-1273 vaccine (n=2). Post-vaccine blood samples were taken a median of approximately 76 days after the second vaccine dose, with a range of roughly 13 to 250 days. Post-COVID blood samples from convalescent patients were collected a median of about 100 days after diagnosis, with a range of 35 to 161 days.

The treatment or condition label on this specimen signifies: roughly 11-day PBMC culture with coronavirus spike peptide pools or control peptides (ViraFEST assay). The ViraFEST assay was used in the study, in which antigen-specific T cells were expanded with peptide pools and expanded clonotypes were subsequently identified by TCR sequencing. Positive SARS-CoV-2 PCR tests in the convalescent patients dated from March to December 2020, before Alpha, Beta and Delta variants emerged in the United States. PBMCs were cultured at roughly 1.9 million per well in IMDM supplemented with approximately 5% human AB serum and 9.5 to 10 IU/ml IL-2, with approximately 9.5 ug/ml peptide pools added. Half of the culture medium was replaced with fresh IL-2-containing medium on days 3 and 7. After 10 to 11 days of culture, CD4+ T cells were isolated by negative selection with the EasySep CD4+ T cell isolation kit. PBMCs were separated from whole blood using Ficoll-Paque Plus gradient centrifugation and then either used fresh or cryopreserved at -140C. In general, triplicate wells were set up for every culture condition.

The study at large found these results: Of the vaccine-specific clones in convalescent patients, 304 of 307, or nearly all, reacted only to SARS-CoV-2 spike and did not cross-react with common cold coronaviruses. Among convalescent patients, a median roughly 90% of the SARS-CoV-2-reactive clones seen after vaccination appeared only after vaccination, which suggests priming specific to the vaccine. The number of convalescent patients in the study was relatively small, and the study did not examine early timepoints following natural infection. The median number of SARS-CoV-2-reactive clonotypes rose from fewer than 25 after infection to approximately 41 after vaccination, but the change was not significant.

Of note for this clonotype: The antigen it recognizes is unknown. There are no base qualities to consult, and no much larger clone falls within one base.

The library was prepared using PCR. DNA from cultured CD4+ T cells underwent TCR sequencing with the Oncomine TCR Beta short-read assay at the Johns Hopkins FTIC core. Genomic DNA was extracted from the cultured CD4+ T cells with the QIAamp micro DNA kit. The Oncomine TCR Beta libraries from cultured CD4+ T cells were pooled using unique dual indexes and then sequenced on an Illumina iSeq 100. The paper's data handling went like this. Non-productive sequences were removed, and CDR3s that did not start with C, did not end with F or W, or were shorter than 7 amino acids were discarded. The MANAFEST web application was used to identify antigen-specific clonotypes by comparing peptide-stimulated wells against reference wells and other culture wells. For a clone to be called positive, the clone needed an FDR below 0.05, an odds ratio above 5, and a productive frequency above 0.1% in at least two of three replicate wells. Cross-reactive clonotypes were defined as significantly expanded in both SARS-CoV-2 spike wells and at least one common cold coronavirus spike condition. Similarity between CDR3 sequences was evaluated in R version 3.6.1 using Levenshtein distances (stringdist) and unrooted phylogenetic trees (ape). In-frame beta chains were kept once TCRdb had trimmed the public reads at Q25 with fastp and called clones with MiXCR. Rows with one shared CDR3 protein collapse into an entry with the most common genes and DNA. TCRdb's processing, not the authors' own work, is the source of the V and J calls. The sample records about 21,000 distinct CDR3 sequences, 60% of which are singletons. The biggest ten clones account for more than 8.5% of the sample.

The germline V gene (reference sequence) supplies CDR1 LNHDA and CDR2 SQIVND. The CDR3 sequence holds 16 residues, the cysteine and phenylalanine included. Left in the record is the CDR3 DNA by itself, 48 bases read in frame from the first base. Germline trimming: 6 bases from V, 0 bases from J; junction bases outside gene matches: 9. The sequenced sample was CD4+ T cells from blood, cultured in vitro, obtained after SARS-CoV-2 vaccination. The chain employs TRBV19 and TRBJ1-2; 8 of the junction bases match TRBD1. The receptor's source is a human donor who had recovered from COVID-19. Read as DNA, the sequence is TGTGCCAGTAGGCCCAGGACAGGGCCCTCTAACTATGGCTACACCTTC. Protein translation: CASRPRTGPSNYGYTF.